Listed below are T cell receptor beta chains from one sample, sequenced in a study of shared clonotypes between healthy human individuals. Here immunoSEQ multiplex PCR was the method, and the copy in TCRdb shows in-frame clones only, minus some. The sample holds 2 million to 2.5 million clones; 93% are singletons and the top ten take approximately 0.35%. The sequenced sample consisted of naive CD4+ T cells from PBMCs. These receptor sequences come from a man younger than 35 in good health. Some clones in this sample may be carry-over from other donors' samples. CDR3s include the opening cysteine and the closing phenylalanine or tryptophan. The D gene is left open where the match is weak. Part of the rows lack a size; the others show once, few, many or a class for expanded clones.

V: TRBV29-1; D: NA; J: TRBJ2-7; size: NA; CDR3: CSVGGWGKTYEQYF; DNA: TGCAGCGTTGGTGGATGGGGAAAAACCTACGAGCAGTACTTC
V: TRBV2; D: TRBD2; J: TRBJ2-1; size: NA; CDR3: CASRPGTSGIYEQFF; DNA: TGTGCCAGCAGACCCGGGACTAGCGGGATCTATGAGCAGTTCTTC
V: TRBV28; D: TRBD1; J: TRBJ2-5; size: NA; CDR3: CASSLGGQGQETQYF; DNA: TGTGCCAGCAGTTTAGGGGGACAGGGCCAAGAGACCCAGTACTTC
V: TRBV6-5; D: NA; J: TRBJ1-2; size: NA; CDR3: CASRTGGRPFGYTF; DNA: TGTGCCAGCAGAACTGGGGGCAGACCTTTTGGCTACACCTTC
V: TRBV5-1; D: TRBD1; J: TRBJ2-7; size: NA; CDR3: CASSEGQAYEQYF; DNA: TGCGCCAGCAGCGAGGGACAGGCCTACGAGCAGTACTTC
V: TRBV19; D: TRBD2; J: TRBJ2-3; size: NA; CDR3: CASSPWTSGTADTQYF; DNA: TGTGCCAGTAGTCCTTGGACTAGCGGGACCGCAGATACGCAGTATTTT
V: TRBV7-2; D: NA; J: TRBJ1-1; size: NA; CDR3: CASSFTRDTEAFF; DNA: TGTGCCAGCAGCTTTACGCGGGACACTGAAGCTTTCTTT
V: TRBV19; D: TRBD1; J: TRBJ1-2; size: NA; CDR3: CASDPPGQGKRVSTNYGYTF; DNA: TGTGCCAGTGATCCCCCGGGACAGGGGAAGAGAGTATCCACTAACTATGGCTACACCTTC
V: TRBV7-8; D: NA; J: TRBJ2-2; size: once; CDR3: CASSSNTGELFF; DNA: TGTGCCAGCAGCTCTAACACCGGGGAGCTGTTTTTT
V: TRBV7-9; D: NA; J: TRBJ2-7; size: NA; CDR3: CASSPIDREPYEQYF; DNA: TGTGCCAGCAGCCCCATCGACCGAGAACCATACGAGCAGTACTTC
V: TRBV7-9; D: TRBD1; J: TRBJ1-1; size: NA; CDR3: CASSFTQGGTEAFF; DNA: TGTGCCAGCAGCTTTACCCAGGGGGGCACTGAAGCTTTCTTT
V: TRBV28; D: TRBD1; J: TRBJ1-6; size: NA; CDR3: CASRTNRQGDSPLHF; DNA: TGTGCCAGCAGAACGAACCGACAGGGGGATTCACCCCTCCACTTT
V: TRBV7-2; D: NA; J: TRBJ2-7; size: NA; CDR3: CASSPVADVEYEQYF; DNA: TGTGCCAGCAGCCCCGTAGCCGACGTAGAATACGAGCAGTACTTC
V: TRBV28; D: TRBD1; J: TRBJ2-2; size: NA; CDR3: CASSFVRQGGAGELFF; DNA: TGTGCCAGCAGTTTCGTCCGACAGGGTGGGGCCGGGGAGCTGTTTTTT
V: TRBV29-1; D: NA; J: TRBJ1-4; size: NA; CDR3: CSVVQGRDEKLFF; DNA: TGCAGCGTTGTTCAGGGACGTGATGAAAAACTGTTTTTT
V: TRBV5-4; D: TRBD1; J: TRBJ2-5; size: NA; CDR3: CASSRTGFQETQYF; DNA: TGTGCCAGCAGCCGGACAGGGTTCCAAGAGACCCAGTACTTC
V: TRBV18; D: TRBD1; J: TRBJ1-2; size: NA; CDR3: CASSQQGDYGYTF; DNA: TGTGCCAGCTCCCAACAGGGGGACTATGGCTACACCTTC
V: TRBV11-2; D: NA; J: TRBJ1-4; size: NA; CDR3: CATSRQGLYEKLFF; DNA: TGTGCCACCTCGAGGCAGGGCCTATATGAAAAACTGTTTTTT
V: TRBV4-1; D: TRBD2; J: TRBJ2-3; size: NA; CDR3: CASSQDSGVTDTQYF; DNA: TGCGCCAGCAGCCAAGATAGCGGGGTCACAGATACGCAGTATTTT
V: TRBV7-9; D: TRBD2; J: TRBJ2-7; size: NA; CDR3: CASSQLAENSYEQYF; DNA: TGTGCCAGCAGCCAGCTAGCGGAAAACTCCTACGAGCAGTACTTC
V: TRBV15; D: NA; J: TRBJ2-2; size: NA; CDR3: CATSRVPGELFF; DNA: TGTGCCACCAGCAGAGTGCCCGGGGAGCTGTTTTTT
V: TRBV6-1; D: NA; J: TRBJ2-2; size: NA; CDR3: CASSVLQGNTGELFF; DNA: TGTGCCAGCAGTGTCCTACAGGGGAACACCGGGGAGCTGTTTTTT
V: TRBV20-1; D: NA; J: TRBJ2-3; size: NA; CDR3: CSASRADTQYF; DNA: TGCAGTGCTAGCCGGGCCGATACGCAGTATTTT
V: TRBV30; D: NA; J: TRBJ1-2; size: NA; CDR3: CAWSPPDVRWGYTF; DNA: TGTGCCTGGAGTCCACCGGACGTTCGATGGGGCTACACCTTC
V: TRBV4-3; D: NA; J: TRBJ2-7; size: NA; CDR3: CASSQVWAQAYEQYF; DNA: TGCGCCAGCAGCCAAGTTTGGGCACAGGCCTACGAGCAGTACTTC
V: TRBV15; D: NA; J: TRBJ2-7; size: NA; CDR3: CATTFSEASRQYF; DNA: TGTGCCACCACCTTTTCCGAGGCTAGTCGGCAGTACTTC
V: TRBV6-5; D: NA; J: TRBJ2-7; size: NA; CDR3: CASSYRGRSYEQYF; DNA: TGTGCCAGCAGTTATCGGGGGAGGTCTTACGAGCAGTACTTC
V: TRBV29-1; D: NA; J: TRBJ1-1; size: once; CDR3: CSVETGTLEAFF; DNA: TGCAGCGTTGAGACAGGTACTCTAGAAGCTTTCTTT
V: TRBV10-3; D: NA; J: TRBJ2-1; size: NA; CDR3: CAITRTRSSYNEQFF; DNA: TGTGCCATCACCCGGACGAGAAGCTCCTACAATGAGCAGTTCTTC
V: TRBV6-1; D: NA; J: TRBJ1-5; size: NA; CDR3: CASSESGPDYQPQHF; DNA: TGTGCCAGCAGTGAATCGGGGCCGGATTATCAGCCCCAGCATTTT
V: TRBV28; D: TRBD1; J: TRBJ1-5; size: few; CDR3: CASSSGQDNQPQHF; DNA: TGTGCCAGCAGTTCGGGACAGGACAATCAGCCCCAGCATTTT
V: TRBV7-2; D: NA; J: TRBJ1-3; size: NA; CDR3: CASSLDRPSGNTIYF; DNA: TGTGCCAGCAGCCTCGACAGGCCCTCAGGAAACACCATATATTTT
V: TRBV2; D: NA; J: TRBJ1-6; size: NA; CDR3: CARTQRQSSYNSPLHF; DNA: TGTGCCAGGACCCAGCGCCAATCCTCCTATAATTCACCCCTCCACTTT
V: TRBV7-3; D: NA; J: TRBJ2-6; size: NA; CDR3: CASSLPRGQSGANVLTF; DNA: TGTGCCAGCAGCTTACCCAGGGGCCAATCCGGGGCCAACGTCCTGACTTTC
V: TRBV11-3; D: TRBD1; J: TRBJ2-1; size: NA; CDR3: CASSLTLDRSLSNEQFF; DNA: TGTGCCAGCAGCTTAACCCTGGACAGGTCCCTCTCCAATGAGCAGTTCTTC
V: TRBV2; D: NA; J: TRBJ1-1; size: NA; CDR3: CASLPELNTEAFF; DNA: TGTGCCAGCTTACCCGAACTGAACACTGAAGCTTTCTTT
V: TRBV11-2; D: NA; J: TRBJ2-5; size: NA; CDR3: CASSPDRRREETQYF; DNA: TGTGCCAGCAGCCCGGACAGGAGGAGGGAAGAGACCCAGTACTTC
V: TRBV18; D: NA; J: TRBJ2-2; size: NA; CDR3: CASSPFDWGNTGELFF; DNA: TGTGCCAGCTCACCATTTGACTGGGGAAACACCGGGGAGCTGTTTTTT
V: TRBV23-1; D: TRBD2; J: TRBJ2-2; size: NA; CDR3: CASSQSRLAVTGELFF; DNA: TGCGCCAGCAGTCAATCGAGGCTAGCGGTGACCGGGGAGCTGTTTTTT
V: TRBV29-1; D: NA; J: TRBJ1-1; size: few; CDR3: CSVEMRIGSGGAFF; DNA: TGCAGCGTTGAAATGCGCATCGGATCGGGAGGGGCTTTCTTT
V: TRBV4-3; D: TRBD2; J: TRBJ2-3; size: NA; CDR3: CASSQDRRVAGSTDTQYF; DNA: TGCGCCAGCAGCCAAGATCGAAGGGTAGCGGGTAGCACAGATACGCAGTATTTT
V: TRBV19; D: NA; J: TRBJ1-1; size: NA; CDR3: CASSIPSMNTEAFF; DNA: TGTGCCAGTAGTATACCAAGCATGAACACTGAAGCTTTCTTT
V: TRBV18; D: NA; J: TRBJ1-4; size: few; CDR3: CASSRGENEKLFF; DNA: TGTGCCAGCTCTCGGGGAGAGAATGAAAAACTGTTTTTT
V: TRBV5-1; D: NA; J: TRBJ1-5; size: NA; CDR3: CASSFSSNQPQHF; DNA: TGCGCCAGCAGCTTTTCTAGCAATCAGCCCCAGCATTTT
V: TRBV27; D: TRBD1; J: TRBJ1-2; size: NA; CDR3: CASSLGQGANYGYTF; DNA: TGTGCCAGCAGTTTAGGGCAGGGGGCTAACTATGGCTACACCTTC
V: TRBV6-1; D: NA; J: TRBJ2-2; size: NA; CDR3: CASSDTTGELFF; DNA: TGTGCCAGCAGCGACACTACCGGGGAGCTGTTTTTT